Sequencing of this T cell receptor (beta chain) was carried out in a study of T cell responses to AZD1222 COVID-19 vaccine. Study background: Pooled together were second doses at about 4 or about 12 weeks.

Germline V lookup: CDR1 MNHEY, CDR2 SVGEGT. The V end was cut by 1 base, the J end by 4 bases, with 5 bases between. The CDR3 totals 13 residues. Turning to this clone: Its antigen is currently unknown.

General study points: CD4 TCRs linked to vaccination spanned spike, dominating at 160-218 and 743-854. Rises in breadth and depth of Spike-specific TCRs came after two AZD1222 doses.

Sequencing used immunoSEQ multiplex PCR; TCRdb keeps in-frame clones, though not all of them. The data show some 130,000 clones, 75% to 95% seen once. This receptor was obtained from an adult in good health. The gene calls are TRBV6-2 or TRBV6-3 and TRBJ1-5; D remains ambiguous. The specimen was peripheral blood, collected on day 0 of AZD1222 vaccination. CDR3 coding DNA: TGTGCCAGCAGTTACTTTGGGAATCAGCCCCAGCATTTT. Its translation: CASSYFGNQPQHF.